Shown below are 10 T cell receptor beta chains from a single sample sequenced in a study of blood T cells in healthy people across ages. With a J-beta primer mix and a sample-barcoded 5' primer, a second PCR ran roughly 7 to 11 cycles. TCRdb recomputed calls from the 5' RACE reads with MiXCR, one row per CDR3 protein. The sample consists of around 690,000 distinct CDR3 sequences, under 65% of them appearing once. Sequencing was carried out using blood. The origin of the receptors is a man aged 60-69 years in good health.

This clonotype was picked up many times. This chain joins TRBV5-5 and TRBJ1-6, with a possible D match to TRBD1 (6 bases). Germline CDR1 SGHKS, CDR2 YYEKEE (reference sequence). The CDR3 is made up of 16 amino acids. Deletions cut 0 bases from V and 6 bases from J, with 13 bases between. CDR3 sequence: CASSLEGTGSNSPLHF. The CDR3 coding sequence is TGTGCCAGCAGCTTGGAGGGCACAGGGAGTAATTCACCCCTCCACTTT.

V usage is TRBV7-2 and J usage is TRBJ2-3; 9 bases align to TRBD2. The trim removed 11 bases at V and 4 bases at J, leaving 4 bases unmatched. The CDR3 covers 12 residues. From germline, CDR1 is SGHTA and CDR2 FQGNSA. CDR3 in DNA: TGTGCCTGGACTAGCGTAGCAGATACGCAGTATTTT. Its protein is CAWTSVADTQYF.

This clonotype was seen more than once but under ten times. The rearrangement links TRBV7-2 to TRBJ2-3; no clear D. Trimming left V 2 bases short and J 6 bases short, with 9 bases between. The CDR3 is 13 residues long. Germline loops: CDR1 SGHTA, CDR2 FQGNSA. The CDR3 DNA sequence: TGTGCCAGCAGCTTACCAGCAGCTGATACGCAGTATTTT. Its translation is CASSLPAADTQYF.

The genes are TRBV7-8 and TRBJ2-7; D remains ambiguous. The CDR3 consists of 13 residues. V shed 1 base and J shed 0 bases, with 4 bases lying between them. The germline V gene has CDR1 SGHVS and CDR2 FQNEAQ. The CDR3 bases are TGTGCCAGCAGCTTAGGGATCTCCTACGAGCAGTACTTC. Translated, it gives CASSLGISYEQYF. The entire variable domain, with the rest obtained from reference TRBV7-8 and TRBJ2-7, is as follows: GAGVSQSPRYKVAKRGQDVALRCDPISGHVSLFWYQQALGQGPEFLTYFQNEAQLDKSGLPSDRFFAERPEGSVSTLKIQRTQQEDSAVYLCASSLGISYEQYFGPGTRLTVT.

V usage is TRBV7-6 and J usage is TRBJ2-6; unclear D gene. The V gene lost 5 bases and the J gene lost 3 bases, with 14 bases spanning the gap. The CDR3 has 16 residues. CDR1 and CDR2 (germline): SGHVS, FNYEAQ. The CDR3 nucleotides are TGTGCCAGCAGCCCCGGCATATTCAATGGGGCCAACGTCCTGACTTTC. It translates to CASSPGIFNGANVLTF.

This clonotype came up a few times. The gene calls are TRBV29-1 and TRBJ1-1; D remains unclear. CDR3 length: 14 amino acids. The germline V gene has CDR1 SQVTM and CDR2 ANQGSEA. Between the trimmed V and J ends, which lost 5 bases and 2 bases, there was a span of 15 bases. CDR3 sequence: CSVRVQESNTEAFF. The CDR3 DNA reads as TGCAGCGTTCGAGTCCAAGAGTCAAACACTGAAGCTTTCTTT.

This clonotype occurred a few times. CDR3 in DNA: TGCGCCAGCAGCCCCCGGGAGGGACCCGTCTCCTACAATGAGCAGTTCTTC. This encodes CASSPREGPVSYNEQFF. The rearrangement joins TRBV4-1 to TRBJ2-1, with 8 positions matching TRBD2. This CDR3 comprises 17 residues. Losses at the gene ends were 4 bases for V and 0 bases for J; bases not matched to a gene: 8. Germline-derived CDR1 and CDR2 are MGHRA and YSYEKL.

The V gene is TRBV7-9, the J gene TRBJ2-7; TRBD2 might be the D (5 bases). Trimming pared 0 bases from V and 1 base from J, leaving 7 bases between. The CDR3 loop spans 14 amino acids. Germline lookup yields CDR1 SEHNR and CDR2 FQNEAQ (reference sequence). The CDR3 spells CASSLARESYEQYF. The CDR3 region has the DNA TGTGCCAGCAGCTTAGCAAGGGAGTCCTACGAGCAGTACTTC.

CDR3: CAISEQAGGSDTQYF. In nucleotides, the CDR3 is TGTGCCATCAGTGAGCAAGCGGGGGGCTCAGATACGCAGTATTTT. This chain joins TRBV10-3 and TRBJ2-3, with TRBD2 matching over 9 bases. After removal of 2 bases from V and 4 bases from J, the junction contained 4 bases not matched to a gene. The CDR3 contains 15 residues. Germline loops: CDR1 ENHRY, CDR2 SYGVKD.

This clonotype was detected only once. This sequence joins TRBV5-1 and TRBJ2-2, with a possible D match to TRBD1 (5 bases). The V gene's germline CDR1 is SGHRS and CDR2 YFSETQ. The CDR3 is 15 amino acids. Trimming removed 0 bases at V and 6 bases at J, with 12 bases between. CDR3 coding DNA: TGCGCCAGCAGCTTGGCCAGGGTGATGGCCGGGGAGCTGTTTTTT. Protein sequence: CASSLARVMAGELFF.